This T cell receptor (beta chain) emerged from a study of blood T cell repertoires in COVID-19. Original handling: Amplification from reference gene primers served as the basis for estimated nucleated cell counts. The assay was immunoSEQ multiplex PCR, and TCRdb's table has in-frame clones only and misses some. For V, J and clone size, that table is used; D and trimming come from the DNA. The sample has 100,000 to 120,000 clones, around 86% seen once. Germline CDR1 is MNHEY and CDR2 is SMNVEV (reference sequence). V trimming: 5 bases; J trimming: 7 bases; junction bases outside the gene matches: 4. This CDR3 is built from 13 residues.

The sequenced sample was peripheral blood. The clonotype comes from a man aged 50 or older with acute or convalescent COVID-19. The chain is built from TRBV27 and TRBJ1-2, with TRBD1 matching over 10 bases. DNA for the CDR3: TGTGCCAGCAGTCTCCGGGACAGGGGTGGCTACACCTTC. Translation: CASSLRDRGGYTF.